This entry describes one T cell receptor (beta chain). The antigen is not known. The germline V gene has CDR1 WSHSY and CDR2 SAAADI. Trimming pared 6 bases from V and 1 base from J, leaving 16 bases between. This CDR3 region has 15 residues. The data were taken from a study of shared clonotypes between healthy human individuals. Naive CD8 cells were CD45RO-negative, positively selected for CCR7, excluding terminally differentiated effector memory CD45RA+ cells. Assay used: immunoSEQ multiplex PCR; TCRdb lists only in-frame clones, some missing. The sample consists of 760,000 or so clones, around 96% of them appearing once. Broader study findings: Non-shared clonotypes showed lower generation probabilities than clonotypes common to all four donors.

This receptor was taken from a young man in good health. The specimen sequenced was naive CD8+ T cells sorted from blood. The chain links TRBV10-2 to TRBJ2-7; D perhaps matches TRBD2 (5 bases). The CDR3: CASRKSGATSYEQYF. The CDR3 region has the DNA TGCGCCAGCAGAAAAAGCGGAGCGACGTCCTACGAGCAGTACTTC.